The 26 T cell receptor beta chains in this list originate from one sample, sequenced in a study of OX40 agonist ivuxolimab in advanced cancers. The method was immunoSEQ multiplex PCR; TCRdb's version includes in-frame clones alone and lacks a portion of them. The table includes about 110,000 clones, around 93% detected once. The source was CD4+ or CD8+ T cells sorted from blood, collected in a trial of the OX40 agonist ivuxolimab. These receptors originate from an adult with an advanced solid tumor such as melanoma, head and neck, liver or kidney cancer.

The CDR3 coding sequence is TGTGCCAGCTCACCACGTATCTCTCAGGAAGGCGAGCAGTACTTC. Its protein is CASSPRISQEGEQYF. The chain couples TRBV18 to TRBJ2-7; D ambiguous. V was trimmed by 1 base and J by 6 bases, leaving 16 bases between them. CDR3 length equals 15 residues. Per the germline V gene, CDR1 is KGHSH and CDR2 is LQKENI.

The chain joins TRBV11-2 to TRBJ1-1, with no clear D. Trimming stripped 4 bases from V and 7 bases from J, with 19 bases between. The CDR3 runs 15 residues. CDR1 SGHAT and CDR2 FQNNGV come from the germline V gene. CDR3 coding DNA: TGTGCCAGCAGCTCGCCGGGCCTACCGCCGGGTGAAGCTTTCTTT. Translated: CASSSPGLPPGEAFF.

V is TRBV10-2 and J is TRBJ2-1; D is possibly TRBD1 (6 bases). The CDR3 runs to 13 residues. The V gene's germline CDR1 is WSHSY and CDR2 SAAADI. V was pared by 5 bases and J by 10 bases, with 15 bases between. The CDR3 DNA reads as TGCGCCAGCAGTCCGGGTCGAGACAGGGAGCAGTTCTTC. Protein product: CASSPGRDREQFF.

In this sample, this clone turned up a few times. This rearrangement joins TRBV11-3 to TRBJ2-5; perhaps D is TRBD1 or TRBD2 (5 bases each). Looked up from germline, CDR1 is SGHNT and CDR2 is YENEEA. The CDR3 sequence is 14 residues long. The V end lost 2 bases, the J end lost 2 bases, and 9 bases lay between the germline ends. The CDR3 region has the DNA TGTGCCAGCAGCTTATTCGAGGGGCAAGAGACCCAGTACTTC. Protein product: CASSLFEGQETQYF.

For the CDR3, the DNA is TGCGCCAGCAGTGAGTCGTTGGTGATAGGAGCTTTCTTT. Protein sequence: CASSESLVIGAFF. The V and J genes are TRBV10-2 and TRBJ1-1, with no clear D. The CDR3 loop spans 13 amino acids. The V end lost 0 bases, the J end lost 10 bases, and 12 bases lay between the germline ends. Per the germline V gene, CDR1 is WSHSY and CDR2 is SAAADI.

The chain recombines TRBV6-6 with TRBJ1-2, with D possibly being TRBD1 (5 bases). CDR3 length: 12 amino acids. V dropped 8 bases and J dropped 3 bases, with 10 bases sitting between them. In germline, CDR1 is MNHNY, CDR2 SVGAGI (reference sequence). The CDR3: CASGDRYYGYTF. Written as DNA, the CDR3 is TGTGCCAGCGGAGACAGATACTATGGCTACACCTTC.

This clone was observed a single time. This rearrangement joins TRBV30 to TRBJ1-1, with a possible D match to TRBD1 (5 bases). Germline CDR1 GTSNPN, CDR2 SVGIG (reference sequence). Trimming removed 4 bases at V and 4 bases at J, with 16 bases between. The CDR3 runs to 14 residues. DNA for the CDR3: TGTGCCTGGACCCAACTAGGGACGATCACTGAAGCTTTCTTT. It translates to CAWTQLGTITEAFF.

This chain joins TRBV11-3 and TRBJ2-1; 8 positions match TRBD2. The J segment lost 8 bases and the V segment lost 0 bases, leaving 6 bases of the junction unmatched. The CDR3 has 15 amino acids. Germline V gene sequence: CDR1 SGHNT, CDR2 YENEEA. The chain's CDR3 is CASSLESGSVHEQFF. The DNA of the CDR3 is TGTGCCAGCAGCTTAGAAAGCGGGAGTGTTCATGAGCAGTTCTTC. The full variable domain, in which reference TRBV11-3 and TRBJ2-1 provide the parts outside the CDR3, is EAGVVQSPRYKIIEKKQPVAFWCNPISGHNTLYWYLQNLGQGPELLIRYENEEAVDDSQLPKDRFSAERLKGVDSTLKIQPAELGDSAVYLCASSLESGSVHEQFFGPGTRLTVL.

The chain joins TRBV5-1 to TRBJ2-1, with 9 nucleotides matching TRBD2. J lost 4 bases, V lost 4 bases, and 9 bases had no gene match. Germline values: CDR1 SGHRS, CDR2 YFSETQ. The CDR3 loop spans 16 amino acids. CDR3 sequence (DNA): TGCGCCAGCAGCCCGGGCCCTAGCGGGGAATACAATGAGCAGTTCTTC. Protein: CASSPGPSGEYNEQFF.

The rearrangement uses TRBV11-3 and TRBJ2-1; 10 bases agree with TRBD2. Germline V lookup: CDR1 SGHNT, CDR2 YENEEA. The CDR3 runs to 14 residues. V was pared by 1 base and J by 7 bases, with 1 base of the junction left unmatched. Written as DNA, the CDR3 is TGTGCCAGCAGCTTAGGGACTAGCGGAAATGAGCAGTTCTTC. Its translation is CASSLGTSGNEQFF.

CDR3 loop: CASSEHGGQIYEQYF. CDR3 nucleotide sequence: TGTGCCAGCAGTGAACATGGGGGGCAGATCTACGAGCAGTACTTC. The chain couples TRBV6-1 to TRBJ2-7, with D tentatively TRBD1 or TRBD2 (6 bases each). CDR3 size: 15 residues. V lost 2 bases, J lost 3 bases, and 14 bases lay in between. In germline, CDR1 is MNHNS, CDR2 SASEGT.

The genes are TRBV30 and TRBJ1-1; 8 bases match TRBD1. The CDR3 consists of 13 residues. Trimming took 0 bases from V and 6 from J; bases not matched to a gene: 3. Germline loops: CDR1 GTSNPN, CDR2 SVGIG (reference sequence). The DNA of the CDR3 is TGTGCCTGGAGTGTACAGGGGGGCTCTGAAGCTTTCTTT. Translating it yields CAWSVQGGSEAFF.

The genes are TRBV7-8 and TRBJ1-1, with 10 bases fitting TRBD1. CDR3 length equals 17 residues. Unmatched junction bases numbered 10, after V lost 1 base and J lost 5 bases. Germline CDR1 and CDR2: SGHVS and FQNEAQ. The CDR3 sequence is CASSLEGRDRGWTEAFF. CDR3 bases: TGTGCCAGCAGCTTAGAAGGTCGGGACAGGGGATGGACTGAAGCTTTCTTT.

V is TRBV7-2 and J is TRBJ1-4; 9 nucleotides line up with TRBD1. V was pared by 4 bases and J by 5 bases, with 5 bases of the junction left unmatched. The CDR3 has 15 amino acids. Per the germline V gene, CDR1 is SGHTA and CDR2 is FQGNSA. Written as DNA, the CDR3 is TGTGCCAGCAGCTGGCGGACAGGGGAGAATGAAAAACTGTTTTTT. It translates to CASSWRTGENEKLFF.

This chain uses TRBV5-4 with TRBJ2-1; TRBD2 agrees at 8 bases. V trimming: 5 bases; J trimming: 7 bases; junction bases outside the gene matches: 11. The CDR3 runs 15 residues. CDR1 and CDR2 (germline): SGHNT, YYREEE (reference sequence). The CDR3 protein is CASSSRAGVVNEQFF. In DNA, the CDR3 is TGTGCCAGCAGTTCCCGAGCGGGAGTTGTAAATGAGCAGTTCTTC.

The chain joins TRBV30 to TRBJ1-5; the D is unclear. CDR1 is GTSNPN and CDR2 is SVGIG in the germline V gene (reference sequence). This CDR3 has 13 residues. V shed 1 base and J shed 11 bases, with 15 bases lying between them. Written as DNA, the CDR3 is TGTGCCTGGAGTGAAGGAACGACCTCGTCCCAGCATTTT. Its translation is CAWSEGTTSSQHF. Looking up the rest from reference TRBV30 and TRBJ1-5 gives the full variable domain: SQTIHQWPATLVQPVGSPLSLECTVEGTSNPNLYWYRQAAGRGLQLLFYSVGIGQISSEVPQNLSASRPQDRQFILSSKKLLLSDSGFYLCAWSEGTTSSQHFGDGTRLSIL.

V usage is TRBV19 and J usage is TRBJ1-5; 10 bases are shared with TRBD1. V lost 6 bases, J lost 5 bases, and 4 bases stayed unmatched. The germline V gene has CDR1 LNHDA and CDR2 SQIVND (reference sequence). The CDR3 contains 14 residues. The CDR3 bases are TGTGCCAGTAGCCTGACAGGGGGCTATCAGCCCCAGCATTTT. As protein: CASSLTGGYQPQHF.

CDR3 protein: CASSLGEPTDTQYF. The CDR3 DNA follows: TGCGCCAGCAGCTTGGGAGAACCCACAGATACGCAGTATTTT. The rearrangement links TRBV5-1 to TRBJ2-3; D uncertain. From germline, CDR1 is SGHRS and CDR2 YFSETQ. This CDR3 has 14 residues. V was clipped by 0 bases and J by 2 bases, with 7 bases between them.

The chain couples TRBV5-1 to TRBJ2-5; the match to TRBD1 covers 9 bases. Per the germline V gene, CDR1 is SGHRS and CDR2 is YFSETQ. The CDR3 is made up of 16 amino acids. The V and J ends lost 4 bases and 0 bases, in that order; junction bases with no gene match: 7. In nucleotides, the CDR3 is TGCGCCAGCAGCCCCACCCGGGACAGGGACCAAGAGACCCAGTACTTC. This gives the protein CASSPTRDRDQETQYF.

The chain carries TRBV4-1 and TRBJ2-7, with D hard to call. Trimming removed 3 bases at V and 1 base at J, with 16 bases between. This CDR3 has 16 residues. Germline CDR1 reads MGHRA; CDR2 reads YSYEKL. Here the CDR3 DNA reads TGCGCCAGCAGCCAGATCGGCGGACGAAAGTCCTACGAGCAGTACTTC. Protein sequence: CASSQIGGRKSYEQYF.

The V gene is TRBV5-8, the J gene TRBJ1-1; perhaps TRBD1 as D (5 bases). Germline V lookup: CDR1 SGHTS, CDR2 YDEGEE. CDR3 size: 14 residues. Trimming cost V 0 bases and J 1 base, with 7 bases left between them. The CDR3 protein is CASSLERGNTEAFF. CDR3 in DNA: TGTGCCAGCAGCTTGGAGAGGGGGAACACTGAAGCTTTCTTT.

The chain combines TRBV25-1 with TRBJ2-3; D not resolved. The CDR3 has 13 amino acids. V shed 2 bases and J shed 4 bases, with 7 bases lying between them. Germline V lookup: CDR1 MGHDK, CDR2 SYGVNS. Written as DNA, the CDR3 is TGTGCCAGCAGTGAACCGGGCCCAGATACGCAGTATTTT. Translated, it gives CASSEPGPDTQYF.

The chain recombines TRBV7-6 with TRBJ1-1, with a tentative D call TRBD1 (5 bases). The germline CDR1 and CDR2 sequences are SGHVS and FNYEAQ. V gave up 1 base and J gave up 3 bases, with 6 bases separating them. The CDR3 sequence is 13 residues long. The DNA of the CDR3 is TGTGCCAGCAGCTTAGGACAGCACACTGAAGCTTTCTTT. As protein: CASSLGQHTEAFF.

This clone appeared a single time. V is TRBV5-4 and J is TRBJ2-7, with TRBD1 matching 9 bases. The CDR3 runs 14 residues. V was clipped by 2 bases and J by 5 bases; unmatched bases: 5. From germline, CDR1 is SGHNT and CDR2 YYREEE (reference sequence). The CDR3 DNA sequence: TGTGCCAGCAGCTTACAGGGGGCAGGGGACGAGCAGTACTTC. As protein: CASSLQGAGDEQYF.

The rearrangement links TRBV4-2 to TRBJ2-5; D uncertain. The CDR3 loop spans 13 amino acids. Per the germline V gene, CDR1 is LGHNA and CDR2 is YNFKEQ. The ends were cut back, 0 bases at V and 6 bases at J, with 8 bases in the middle. The CDR3 sequence is CASSQEVSKTQYF. As DNA, the CDR3 is TGTGCCAGCAGCCAAGAAGTGAGCAAGACCCAGTACTTC.

The genes are TRBV19 and TRBJ1-1; a weak D match, TRBD1 (6 bases). Trimming removed 5 bases from V and 8 bases from J, with 12 bases in between. This CDR3 region has 12 residues. From germline, CDR1 is LNHDA and CDR2 SQIVND (reference sequence). The chain's CDR3 is CASSPRTDEAFF. In DNA form, the CDR3 reads TGTGCCAGTAGTCCTAGGACAGACGAAGCTTTCTTT.